This is a list of T cell receptor beta chains from one sample in a study of T cell clonotyping in hematopoietic cell transplantation. The table came from immunoSEQ multiplex PCR; TCRdb's copy has only in-frame clones and leaves some out. Of about 9,600 clones in the sample, approximately 80% are singletons; the top ten hold 33%. Sequenced here: peripheral blood mononuclear cells, sampled before stem cell transplant. These receptors were taken from a man between 60 and 75 years old with acute myeloid leukemia. Some clones in this sample may be carry-over from other donors' samples. CDR3s include the opening cysteine and the closing phenylalanine or tryptophan. Fields, in order: D gene, V gene, J gene, clone size, CDR3 protein, CDR3 DNA. A D gene is named only where the DNA matches it firmly. The size of a clone is reported for some rows only, either as once, few or many, or as a class for expanded clones.

>NA|TRBV5-6|TRBJ2-2|NA
CASSLALNTGELFF
TGTGCCAGCAGCTTGGCCTTAAACACCGGGGAGCTGTTTTTT
>NA|TRBV27|TRBJ1-3|NA
CASSSVDGNSGNTIYF
TGTGCCAGCAGTTCAGTCGACGGAAACTCTGGAAACACCATATATTTT
>TRBD1|TRBV5-1|TRBJ2-7|NA
CASSLGQETYEQYF
TGCGCCAGCAGTTTGGGACAGGAGACCTACGAGCAGTACTTC
>TRBD2|TRBV14|TRBJ2-5|NA
CASSRIAGEETQYF
TGTGCCAGCAGTCGAATAGCGGGAGAAGAGACCCAGTACTTC
>NA|TRBV29-1|TRBJ2-2|NA
CSVEDWTNTGELFF
TGCAGCGTTGAAGATTGGACGAACACCGGGGAGCTGTTTTTT
>NA|TRBV19|TRBJ1-1|NA
CASIPRGMNTEAFF
TGTGCCTCCATACCCCGGGGGATGAACACTGAAGCTTTCTTT
>NA|TRBV5-1|TRBJ2-3|NA
CASSLEGTQFTDTQYF
TGCGCCAGCAGCTTGGAGGGGACTCAGTTCACAGATACGCAGTATTTT
>NA|TRBV7-8|TRBJ1-4|once
CASSLALGGRTEKLFF
TGTGCCAGCAGCTTAGCGCTTGGGGGGAGGACTGAAAAACTGTTTTTT
>NA|TRBV5-1|TRBJ1-3|NA
CASSLGYGNTIYF
TGCGCCAGCAGCTTGGGATATGGAAACACCATATATTTT
>TRBD2|TRBV6-5|TRBJ2-7|NA
CASSYRSGGGLEQYF
TGTGCCAGCAGTTACCGGTCCGGGGGGGGACTCGAGCAGTACTTC
>TRBD2|TRBV5-1|TRBJ2-1|few
CASSQREEETHEQFF
TGCGCCAGCAGCCAGCGGGAGGAGGAAACCCATGAGCAGTTCTTC
>NA|TRBV7-7|TRBJ2-2|once
CASSLAGGELFF
TGTGCTAGCAGCTTAGCAGGGGGGGAGCTGTTTTTT
>NA|TRBV6-5|TRBJ1-5|NA
CASSEWGGNQPQHF
TGTGCCAGCAGTGAGTGGGGTGGCAATCAGCCCCAGCATTTT
>NA|TRBV7-8|TRBJ1-5|NA
CASSLPASSPPQHF
TGTGCCAGCAGCTTACCAGCTAGCTCTCCGCCCCAGCATTTT
>NA|TRBV29-1|TRBJ2-1|NA
CSVEDLTEQFF
TGCAGCGTTGAAGATCTTACTGAGCAGTTCTTC
>NA|TRBV27|TRBJ2-7|few
CASSQDRNSYEQYF
TGTGCCAGCAGCCAAGACAGAAACTCCTACGAGCAGTACTTC
>NA|TRBV5-8|TRBJ2-7|NA
CASSLQGPQGLEQYF
TGTGCCAGCAGTCTGCAGGGGCCCCAGGGCCTCGAGCAGTACTTC
>TRBD1|TRBV28|TRBJ1-4|NA
CASSPTGASGGKLFF
TGTGCCAGCAGCCCGACAGGGGCATCAGGCGGAAAACTGTTTTTT
>NA|TRBV30|TRBJ2-7|NA
CAWTGNSYEQYF
TGTGCCTGGACAGGGAACTCCTACGAGCAGTACTTC
>TRBD2|TRBV6-5|TRBJ2-1|NA
CASRGLAGGSNEQFF
TGTGCCAGCAGAGGACTAGCGGGAGGGTCCAATGAGCAGTTCTTC
>NA|TRBV27|TRBJ1-2|NA
CASSLTDIGYGYTF
TGTGCCAGCAGTTTAACAGACATAGGGTATGGCTACACCTTC
>NA|TRBV27|TRBJ2-2|once
CASSLNGPNTGELFF
TGTGCCAGCAGTTTGAACGGACCGAACACCGGGGAGCTGTTTTTT
>TRBD2|TRBV4-1|TRBJ2-1|NA
CASSHGKLAGVGMAEQFF
TGCGCCAGCAGCCACGGAAAATTAGCGGGAGTTGGGATGGCTGAGCAGTTCTTC
>TRBD1|TRBV29-1|TRBJ1-1|NA
CSVSTGDTEAFF
TGCAGCGTAAGTACAGGGGACACTGAAGCTTTCTTT
>TRBD1|TRBV11-2|TRBJ1-1|NA
CASSLGRGGWDTEAFF
TGTGCCAGCAGCTTAGGAAGAGGGGGCTGGGACACTGAAGCTTTCTTT
>NA|TRBV6-6|TRBJ2-3|once
CASSPGHSTDTQYF
TGTGCCAGCAGCCCCGGACATAGCACAGATACGCAGTATTTT
>NA|TRBV4-1|TRBJ1-1|NA
CASSPTGINTEAFF
TGCGCCAGCAGCCCAACCGGCATCAACACTGAAGCTTTCTTT
>TRBD2|TRBV28|TRBJ2-7|NA
CASTLLAGGSYEQYF
TGTGCCAGCACCCTCCTAGCGGGGGGATCCTACGAGCAGTACTTC
>TRBD1|TRBV27|TRBJ2-5|once
CASRTGSFRETQYF
TGTGCCAGTAGGACAGGGAGTTTCCGAGAGACCCAGTACTTC
>NA|TRBV13|TRBJ2-7|NA
CASSSRGAYEQYF
TGTGCCAGCAGCTCTCGAGGGGCCTACGAGCAGTACTTC
>NA|TRBV10-3|TRBJ1-6|NA
CAIRSGSSNSPLHF
TGTGCCATCAGGTCAGGGTCTAGTAATTCACCCCTCCACTTT
>TRBD1|TRBV5-1|TRBJ2-6|NA
CASSGTGALGANVLTF
TGCGCCAGCAGCGGGACAGGTGCCCTCGGGGCCAACGTCCTGACTTTC
>NA|TRBV28|TRBJ1-1|NA
CASSPGSFLAFF
TGTGCCAGCAGCCCGGGCTCCTTTTTGGCTTTCTTT
>NA|TRBV7-2|TRBJ1-2|NA
CASSLVGNTQDYGYTF
TGTGCCAGCAGCTTGGTGGGTAACACCCAGGACTATGGCTACACCTTC
>TRBD2|TRBV6-1|TRBJ2-3|once
CASSGGLAGGISTDTQYF
TGTGCCAGCAGTGGAGGACTAGCGGGGGGGATTAGCACAGATACGCAGTATTTT
>TRBD1|TRBV6-5|TRBJ2-5|NA
CASSGQGIETQYF
TGTGCCAGCAGCGGACAGGGGATTGAGACCCAGTACTTC
>NA|TRBV6-1|TRBJ2-7|NA
CASRSRQGYTYEQYF
TGTGCCAGCAGGTCCCGGCAGGGGTACACCTACGAGCAGTACTTC
>NA|TRBV28|TRBJ2-5|NA
CASSPQGDLMNYF
TGTGCCAGCAGTCCACAAGGGGACCTTATGAATTACTTC
>TRBD2|TRBV28|TRBJ2-7|NA
CASQGLAAYEQYF
TGTGCCAGCCAGGGACTAGCGGCATACGAGCAGTACTTC
>NA|TRBV5-4|TRBJ2-5|NA
CASSLAGAQETQYF
TGTGCCAGCAGCTTGGCTGGGGCCCAAGAGACCCAGTACTTC
>NA|TRBV27|TRBJ2-3|few
CASSFLRGLTDTQYF
TGTGCCAGCAGTTTTTTGCGGGGTCTTACAGATACGCAGTATTTT
>TRBD1|TRBV28|TRBJ2-3|NA
CASSLRQGGTDTQYF
TGTGCCAGCAGTTTACGACAGGGGGGGACAGATACGCAGTATTTT
>TRBD1|TRBV5-5|TRBJ1-5|few
CASSGGQGSEGQPQHF
TGTGCCAGCAGCGGCGGACAGGGAAGTGAAGGACAGCCCCAGCATTTT